Below are 13 T cell receptor beta chains sequenced from a single sample in a study of metastatic and nonmetastatic thyroid tumors. Each patient went into thyroid surgery without having received any treatment. TCRdb reanalyzed the PCR reads via MiXCR. The repertoire holds some 19,000 clones, 34% seen once, with about 15% in the top ten. The sample consisted of tumor tissue. These receptors came from a female donor with papillary thyroid cancer or a benign thyroid nodule (not recorded which). Some clones in this sample may be carry-over from other donors' samples.

The table lists this clone with many counts. This chain joins TRBV24-1 and TRBJ2-3; TRBD2 agrees at 7 bases. Germline V gene data show CDR1 as KGHDR and CDR2 as SFDVKD. J was trimmed by 3 bases and V by 7 bases; bases with no gene match: 3. This CDR3 region has 13 residues. CDR3 coding DNA: TGTGCCACCAGAGGACTAGTGACAGATACGCAGTATTTT. Amino acid sequence: CATRGLVTDTQYF.

The chain joins TRBV5-1 to TRBJ1-2; perhaps TRBD1 as D (6 bases). The CDR3 spans 12 residues. The germline V gene has CDR1 SGHRS and CDR2 YFSETQ. The V gene lost 5 bases and the J gene lost 8 bases, with 13 bases spanning the gap. This CDR3 reads CASRKVRGGYTF. CDR3 nucleotide sequence: TGCGCCAGCAGAAAGGTCAGGGGAGGCTACACCTTC.

The table lists this clone with a few counts. In DNA form, the CDR3 reads TGTGCCAGCAGTTTATATTGGGAGAGCTCAGATACGCAGTATTTT. Its translation is CASSLYWESSDTQYF. This chain uses TRBV28 with TRBJ2-3; a possible D gene is TRBD2 (5 bases). Germline loops: CDR1 MDHEN, CDR2 SYDVKM. V was cut by 1 base and J by 4 bases, with 12 bases left in between. The CDR3 is 15 amino acids.

In the case of this clone: The sample contains more than one DNA sequence encoding this CDR3. This chain links TRBV5-1 with TRBJ2-7; unclear D gene. Trimming stripped 0 bases from V and 3 bases from J, with 4 bases between. The CDR3 spans 12 residues. Germline loops: CDR1 SGHRS, CDR2 YFSETQ. This chain's CDR3 is CASSLDFYEQYF. The CDR3 DNA follows: TGCGCCAGCAGCTTGGATTTCTACGAGCAGTACTTC.

In its sample, this clone ranks as medium-sized (0.01 to 0.1%). This chain connects TRBV7-2 to TRBJ2-2; D may be TRBD2 (6 bases). The CDR3 totals 14 residues. Trimming pared 0 bases from V and 4 bases from J, leaving 6 bases between. The germline V gene has CDR1 SGHTA and CDR2 FQGNSA. DNA of the CDR3: TGTGCCAGCAGCTTAGCGGGGGGCACCGGGGAGCTGTTTTTT. Protein: CASSLAGGTGELFF.

This rearrangement joins TRBV24-1 to TRBJ2-3; TRBD2 aligns across 9 bases. Germline CDR1 and CDR2: KGHDR and SFDVKD. CDR3 length equals 16 residues. With 0 bases clipped from V and 0 bases from J, the junction kept 0 bases outside the gene matches. CDR3 DNA: TGTGCCACCAGTGATTTGACTAGCGGGAGCACAGATACGCAGTATTTT. Its translation is CATSDLTSGSTDTQYF.

This clone was observed a handful of times. V is TRBV28 and J is TRBJ1-6; D gene uncertain. The CDR3 extends over 14 amino acids. Trimming removed 5 bases from V and 4 bases from J, with 9 bases in between. Germline CDR1 and CDR2: MDHEN and SYDVKM. CDR3 amino acids: CASSLRLYNSPLHF. The CDR3 bases are TGTGCCAGCAGTCTCAGACTGTATAATTCACCCCTCCACTTT.

This chain uses TRBV18 with TRBJ2-7; 9 bases are a match to TRBD1. Germline values: CDR1 KGHSH, CDR2 LQKENI. V trimming: 6 bases; J trimming: 6 bases; junction bases outside the gene matches: 6. This CDR3 contains 13 residues. The CDR3 DNA is TGTGCCAGCTCCGCCACGGGACAGGGCGAGCAGTACTTC. Protein: CASSATGQGEQYF.

This clone has a count of ten or more. The chain joins TRBV11-2 to TRBJ2-1; the D gene is possibly TRBD2 (5 bases). Deletions cut 0 bases from V and 2 bases from J, with 14 bases between. Germline lookup yields CDR1 SGHAT and CDR2 FQNNGV. The CDR3 spans 17 residues. The CDR3 sequence: CASSLDLGRRTYNEQFF. In DNA form, the CDR3 reads TGTGCCAGCAGCTTAGATTTAGGGAGACGCACCTACAATGAGCAGTTCTTC.

The gene calls are TRBV5-1 and TRBJ1-1; 10 bases match TRBD1. The CDR3 has 15 residues. V trimming: 3 bases; J trimming: 10 bases; junction bases outside the gene matches: 12. Germline assignment: CDR1 SGHRS and CDR2 YFSETQ. Here the CDR3 reads CASSWGDRGLLRAFF. The DNA of the CDR3 is TGCGCCAGCAGCTGGGGGGACAGGGGACTACTCAGAGCTTTCTTT.

The rearrangement links TRBV28 to TRBJ2-5; tentatively, D is TRBD1 or TRBD2 (6 bases each). Germline values: CDR1 MDHEN, CDR2 SYDVKM. Trimming shortened V by 1 base and J by 2 bases, and 14 bases separated the two germline ends. The CDR3 contains 16 residues. The CDR3 nucleotides read TGTGCCAGCAGTTTATTCGGGGGCGGGCTTCAAGAGACCCAGTACTTC. Translated: CASSLFGGGLQETQYF.

Remarks on this clone: The junction departs from the called germline gene at one end, perhaps through a read error. This sequence joins TRBV7-2 and TRBJ2-1; maybe TRBD2 (6 bases). This CDR3 comprises 13 residues. Germline CDR1 reads SGHTA; CDR2 reads FQGNSA. CDR3 sequence: CAISDVLANEQFF. DNA for the CDR3: TGTGCCATCAGCGACGTACTAGCAAATGAGCAGTTCTTC.

This clone was detected only a few times. The V gene is TRBV6-1, the J gene TRBJ2-7; D possibly corresponds to TRBD1 (6 bases). Looked up from germline, CDR1 is MNHNS and CDR2 is SASEGT. The CDR3 contains 12 residues. V lost 5 bases and J lost 3, with 8 bases in between. CDR3 amino acids: CASSQQGYEQYF. The CDR3 DNA sequence: TGTGCCAGCAGTCAACAGGGCTACGAGCAGTACTTC.